Reported below is one TCR beta chain. In germline, CDR1 is SGHRS, CDR2 YFSETQ. V lost 0 bases and J lost 3; bases outside the gene matches: 7. The CDR3 has 16 residues. Recruited during active infection, patients (from Seattle) were subsequently followed longitudinally. This sample was included in a study of blood T cell repertoires in COVID-19. Study summary: COVID-19 samples collected from the United States, Italy and Spain covered acute and convalescent phases.

Original methodology: Researchers report that nucleated cell counts were estimated from reference gene primer amplification. TCRdb's table, derived via immunoSEQ multiplex PCR, lists solely in-frame clones and lacks some. From that table come the V and J calls and clone size; the DNA was used to work out D and trimming. The repertoire holds roughly 120,000 clones, more than 85% seen once, with roughly 2.1% in the top ten. The sequence was collected from a man aged 50 or older with COVID-19, enrolled during active disease. Sequences were obtained from peripheral blood. The rearrangement links TRBV5-1 to TRBJ2-7, with TRBD2 matching 9 bases. The CDR3 DNA follows: TGCGCCAGCAGCTTGGGCGGCGGGAGGGAACTCTACGAGCAGTACTTC. Translating gives CASSLGGGRELYEQYF.